This T cell receptor beta chain was recorded in a study of beta chain features in type 1 diabetes. Expressed TCRB transcripts got sequenced, as all isolated RNA was reverse transcribed. Profiled with immunoSEQ multiplex PCR; TCRdb holds only in-frame clones, not every one. This sample has about 240,000 clones; roughly 13% occur once, and the top ten carry 0.015% to 0.02%. Concerning this clone: Antigen specificity is unknown.

Each of the CD4+ naive, central memory, regulatory and stem cell-like memory populations was sorted via CD45RO/CCR7/CD25/CD127/CD95/CD27. Overall study findings and caveats: Moderate yet significant TCRB CDR3 shortening was seen in Type 1 diabetes patients in all four CD4+ subsets. Naive, central memory and Treg TCRB repertoires seemed to resemble each other more closely in patients than they did in healthy donors. Possibly, sequencing cDNA over-represented cells that had high TCR expression levels. Any HLA effect on TCRB rearrangement was left unresolved by small sub-analyses.

The CDR3 is made up of 12 amino acids. V lost 7 bases to trimming and J lost 3 bases, with 13 bases between them. CDR1 is SQVTM, CDR2 ANQGSEA, per germline. Sequenced sample: naive CD4+ T cells from blood. The receptor was isolated from a man under 40 with type 1 diabetes. The chain uses TRBV29-1 and TRBJ2-7; D is perhaps TRBD2 (6 bases). The CDR3 loop is CSARDGGYEQYF. The CDR3 DNA sequence: TGCAGCGCCCGGGACGGGGGCTACGAGCAGTACTTC.